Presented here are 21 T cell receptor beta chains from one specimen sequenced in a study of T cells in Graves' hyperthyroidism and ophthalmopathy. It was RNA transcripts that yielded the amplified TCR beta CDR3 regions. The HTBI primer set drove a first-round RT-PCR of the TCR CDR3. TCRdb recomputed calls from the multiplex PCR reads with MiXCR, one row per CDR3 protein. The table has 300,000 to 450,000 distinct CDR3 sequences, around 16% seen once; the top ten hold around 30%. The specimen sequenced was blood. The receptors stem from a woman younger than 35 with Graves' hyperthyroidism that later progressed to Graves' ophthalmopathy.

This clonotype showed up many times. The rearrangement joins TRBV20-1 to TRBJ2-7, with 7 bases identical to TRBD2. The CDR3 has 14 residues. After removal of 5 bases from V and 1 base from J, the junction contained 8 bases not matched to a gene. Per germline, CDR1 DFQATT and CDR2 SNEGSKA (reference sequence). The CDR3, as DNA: TGCAGTGCTGTGTGGGCGGGAGCATCCTACGAGCAGTACTTC. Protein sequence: CSAVWAGASYEQYF.

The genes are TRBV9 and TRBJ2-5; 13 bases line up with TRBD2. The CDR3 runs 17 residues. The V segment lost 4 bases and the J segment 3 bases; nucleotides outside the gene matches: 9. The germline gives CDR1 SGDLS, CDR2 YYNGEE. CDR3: CASSFTIGTSGKETQYF. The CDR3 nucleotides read TGTGCCAGCAGCTTCACTATAGGGACTAGCGGGAAAGAGACCCAGTACTTC. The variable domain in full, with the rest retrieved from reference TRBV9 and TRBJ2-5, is DSGVTQTPKHLITATGQRVTLRCSPRSGDLSVYWYQQSLDQGLQFLIQYYNGEERAKGNILERFSAQQFPDLHSELNLSSLELGDSALYFCASSFTIGTSGKETQYFGPGTRLLVL.

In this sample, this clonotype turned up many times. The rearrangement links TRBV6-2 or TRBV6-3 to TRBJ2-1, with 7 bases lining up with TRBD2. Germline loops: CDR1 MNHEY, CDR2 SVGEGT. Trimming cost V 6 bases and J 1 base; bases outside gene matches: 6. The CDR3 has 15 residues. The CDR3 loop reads CASSLPGLSYNEQFF. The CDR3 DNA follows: TGTGCCAGCAGCCTACCGGGACTATCCTACAATGAGCAGTTCTTC.

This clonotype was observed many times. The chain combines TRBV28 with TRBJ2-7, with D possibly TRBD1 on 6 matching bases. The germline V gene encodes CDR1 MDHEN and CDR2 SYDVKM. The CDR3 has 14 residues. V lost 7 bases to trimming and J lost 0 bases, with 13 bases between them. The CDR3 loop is CASTGPGDSYEQYF. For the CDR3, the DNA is TGTGCCAGCACCGGCCCAGGGGACTCCTACGAGCAGTACTTC.

In DNA, the CDR3 is TGTGCCAGCAGTGACGCTTGGAACACTGAAGCTTTCTTT. It codes for CASSDAWNTEAFF. This chain joins TRBV2 and TRBJ1-1, with unresolved D. The CDR3 sequence is 13 residues long. Germline assignment: CDR1 SNHLY and CDR2 FYNNEI. V was clipped by 3 bases and J by 1 base, with 6 bases between them.

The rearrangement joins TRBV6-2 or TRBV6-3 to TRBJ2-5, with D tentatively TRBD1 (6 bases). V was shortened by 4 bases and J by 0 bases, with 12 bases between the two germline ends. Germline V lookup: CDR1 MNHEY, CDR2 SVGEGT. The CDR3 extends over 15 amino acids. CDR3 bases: TGTGCCAGCAGTTGGCTCCGGGACAACCAAGAGACCCAGTACTTC. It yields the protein CASSWLRDNQETQYF.

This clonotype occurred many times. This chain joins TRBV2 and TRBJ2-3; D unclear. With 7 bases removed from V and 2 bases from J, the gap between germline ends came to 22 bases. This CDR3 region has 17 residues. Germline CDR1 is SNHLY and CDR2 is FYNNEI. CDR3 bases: TGTGCCAGCAATGTATTCGACTCCTTCCCCTTCACAGATACGCAGTATTTT. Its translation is CASNVFDSFPFTDTQYF.

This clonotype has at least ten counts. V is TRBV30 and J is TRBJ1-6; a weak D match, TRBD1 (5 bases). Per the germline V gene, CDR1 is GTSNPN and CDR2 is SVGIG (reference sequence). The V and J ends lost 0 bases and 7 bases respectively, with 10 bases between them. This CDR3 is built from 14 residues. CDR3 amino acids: CAWSVLGENSPLHF. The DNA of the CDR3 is TGTGCCTGGAGTGTACTGGGGGAAAATTCACCCCTCCACTTT.

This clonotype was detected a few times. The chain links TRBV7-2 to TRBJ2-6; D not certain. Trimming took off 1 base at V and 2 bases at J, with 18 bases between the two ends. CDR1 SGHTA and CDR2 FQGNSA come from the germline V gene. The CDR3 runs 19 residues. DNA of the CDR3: TGTGCCAGCAGCTTAGACCGTTTGATGTGGGAACCTGGGGCCAACGTCCTGACTTTC. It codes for CASSLDRLMWEPGANVLTF.

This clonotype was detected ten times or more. CDR3 coding DNA: TGTGCCAGCGGGGACACCGGGGAGCTGTTTTTT. Translating it yields CASGDTGELFF. The rearrangement links TRBV3-1 to TRBJ2-2; no clear D. CDR3 size: 11 residues. Germline CDR1 is LGHDT and CDR2 is YNNKEL (reference sequence). Trimming left V 8 bases short and J 3 bases short, with 4 bases between.

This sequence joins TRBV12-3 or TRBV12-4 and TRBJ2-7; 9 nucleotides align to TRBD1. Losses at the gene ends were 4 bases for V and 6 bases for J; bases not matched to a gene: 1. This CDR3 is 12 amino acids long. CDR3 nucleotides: TGTGCCAGCAGTTCGGGACAGGGCGAGCAGTACTTC. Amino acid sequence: CASSSGQGEQYF.

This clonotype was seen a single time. This CDR3 is CAWTHRGRTSGSGKTQYF. The CDR3 DNA reads TGTGCCTGGACCCATAGGGGCCGGACTAGCGGGAGTGGGAAGACCCAGTACTTC. The rearrangement joins TRBV30 to TRBJ2-5; 13 bases line up with TRBD2. The CDR3 length is 18 residues. The V segment lost 4 bases and the J segment 6 bases; nucleotides outside the gene matches: 17. CDR1 and CDR2 (germline): GTSNPN, SVGIG (reference sequence).

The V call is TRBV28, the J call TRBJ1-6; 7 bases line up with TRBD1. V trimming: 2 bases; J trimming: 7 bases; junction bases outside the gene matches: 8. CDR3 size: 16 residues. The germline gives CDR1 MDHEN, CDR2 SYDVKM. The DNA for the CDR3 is TGTGCCAGCAGTTTACGGGCAGGGGGTAGGAATTCACCCCTCCACTTT. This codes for CASSLRAGGRNSPLHF.

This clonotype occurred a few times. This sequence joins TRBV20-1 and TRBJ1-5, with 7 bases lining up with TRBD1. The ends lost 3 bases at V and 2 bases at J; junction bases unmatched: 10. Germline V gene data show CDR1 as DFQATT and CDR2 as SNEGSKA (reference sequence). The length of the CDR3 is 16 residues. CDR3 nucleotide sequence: TGCAGTGCTAGTCTAGGGGGCCCATGGGGCAATCAGCCCCAGCATTTT. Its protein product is CSASLGGPWGNQPQHF.

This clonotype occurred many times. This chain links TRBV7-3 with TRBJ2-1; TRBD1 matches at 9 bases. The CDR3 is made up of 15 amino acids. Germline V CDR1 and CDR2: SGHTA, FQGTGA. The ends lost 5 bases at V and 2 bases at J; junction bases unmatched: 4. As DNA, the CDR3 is TGTGCCAGCAGCACACAGGGGGCTGCCTACAATGAGCAGTTCTTC. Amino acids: CASSTQGAAYNEQFF. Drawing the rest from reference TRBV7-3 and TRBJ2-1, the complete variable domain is GAGVSQTPSNKVTEKGKYVELRCDPISGHTALYWYRQSLGQGPEFLIYFQGTGAADDSGLPNDRFFAVRPEGSVSTLKIQRTERGDSAVYLCASSTQGAAYNEQFFGPGTRLTVL.

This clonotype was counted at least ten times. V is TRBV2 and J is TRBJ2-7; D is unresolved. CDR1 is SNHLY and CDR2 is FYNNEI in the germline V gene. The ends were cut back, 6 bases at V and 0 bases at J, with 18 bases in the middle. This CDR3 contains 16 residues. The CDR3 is CASRPRRCSSSYEQYF. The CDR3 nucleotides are TGTGCCAGCAGACCTCGTAGGTGTTCTAGCTCCTACGAGCAGTACTTC.

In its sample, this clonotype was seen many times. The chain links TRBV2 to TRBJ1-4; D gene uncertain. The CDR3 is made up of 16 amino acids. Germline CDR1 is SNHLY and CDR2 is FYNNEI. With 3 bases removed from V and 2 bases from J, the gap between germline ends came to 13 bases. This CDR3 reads CASSDNLGGTNEKLFF. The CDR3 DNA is TGTGCCAGCAGTGATAATCTCGGCGGGACTAATGAAAAACTGTTTTTT.

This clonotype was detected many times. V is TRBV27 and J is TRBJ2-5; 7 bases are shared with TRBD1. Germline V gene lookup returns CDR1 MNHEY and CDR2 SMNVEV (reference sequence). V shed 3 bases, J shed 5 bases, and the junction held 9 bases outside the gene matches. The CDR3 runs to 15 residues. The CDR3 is CASSFSQGPRETQYF. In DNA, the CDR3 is TGTGCCAGCAGTTTTTCACAGGGGCCGAGGGAGACCCAGTACTTC.

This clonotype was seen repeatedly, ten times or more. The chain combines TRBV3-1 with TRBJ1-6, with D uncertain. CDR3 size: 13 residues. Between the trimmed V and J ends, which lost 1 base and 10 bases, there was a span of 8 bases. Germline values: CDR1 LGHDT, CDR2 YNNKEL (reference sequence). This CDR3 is CASSQAGRSPLHF. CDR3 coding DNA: TGTGCCAGCAGCCAAGCGGGGAGGTCACCCCTCCACTTT.

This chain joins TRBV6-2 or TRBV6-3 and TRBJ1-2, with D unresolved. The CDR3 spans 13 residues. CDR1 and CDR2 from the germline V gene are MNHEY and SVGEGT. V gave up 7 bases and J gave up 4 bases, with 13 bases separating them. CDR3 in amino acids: CASTLTVRYGYTF. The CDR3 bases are TGTGCCAGCACCCTAACAGTCCGCTATGGCTACACCTTC.

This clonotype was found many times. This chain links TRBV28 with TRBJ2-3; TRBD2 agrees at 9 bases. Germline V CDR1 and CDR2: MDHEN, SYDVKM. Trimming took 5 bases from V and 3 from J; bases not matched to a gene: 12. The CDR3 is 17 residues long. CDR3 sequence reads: CASSPYWREGRTDTQYF. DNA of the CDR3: TGTGCCAGCAGTCCCTACTGGCGGGAGGGCCGAACAGATACGCAGTATTTT.